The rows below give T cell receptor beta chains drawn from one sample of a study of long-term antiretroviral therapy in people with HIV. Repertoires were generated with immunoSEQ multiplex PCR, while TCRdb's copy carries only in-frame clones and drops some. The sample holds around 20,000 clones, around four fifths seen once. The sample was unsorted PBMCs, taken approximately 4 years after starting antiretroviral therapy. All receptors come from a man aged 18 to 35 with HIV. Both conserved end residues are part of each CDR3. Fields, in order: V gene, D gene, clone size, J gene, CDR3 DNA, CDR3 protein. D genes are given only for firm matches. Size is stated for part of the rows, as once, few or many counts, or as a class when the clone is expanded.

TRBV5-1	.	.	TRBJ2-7	TGCGCCAGTAACGATCTGGGCTACGAGCAGTACTTC	CASNDLGYEQYF
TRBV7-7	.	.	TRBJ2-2	TGTGCTAGCAGAACACCGGCCGGGGAGCTGTTTTTT	CASRTPAGELFF
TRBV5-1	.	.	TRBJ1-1	TGCGCCAGCAGCCCTCTAGGGACACTTAACACTGAAGCTTTCTTT	CASSPLGTLNTEAFF
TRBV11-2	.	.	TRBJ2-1	TGTGCCAGCACTCCCCGGGACTGGTCCTACAATGAGCAGTTCTTC	CASTPRDWSYNEQFF
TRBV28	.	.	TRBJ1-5	TGTGCCAGCAGTTCTTACGTATGGGGCGTACAGGGCAATCAGCCCCAGCATTTT	CASSSYVWGVQGNQPQHF
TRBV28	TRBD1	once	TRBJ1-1	TGTGCCAGCGGGGACAGGGACAGTAGTGAAGCTTTCTTT	CASGDRDSSEAFF
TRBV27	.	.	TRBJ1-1	TGTGCCAGCAGTCCACTCACAGGGTCTCGGAACACTGAAGCTTTCTTT	CASSPLTGSRNTEAFF
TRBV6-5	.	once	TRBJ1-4	TGTGCCAGCAGTTATCTAGCAGACAATGAAAAACTGTTTTTT	CASSYLADNEKLFF
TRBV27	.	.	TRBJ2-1	TGTGCCAGCAGTTTGAGGACTACCAAGAAAAATGAGCAGTTCTTC	CASSLRTTKKNEQFF
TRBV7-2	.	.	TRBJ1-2	TGTGCCAGCAGCCTTGGACAGCCACATGGCTACACCTTC	CASSLGQPHGYTF
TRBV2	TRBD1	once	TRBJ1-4	TGTGCCAGCAGTGTAGACAGGGGGGTTTCGTTTTTT	CASSVDRGVSFF
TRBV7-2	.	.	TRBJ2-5	TGTGCCAGCAGCTTCGTATTCAGGGAGACCCAGTACTTC	CASSFVFRETQYF
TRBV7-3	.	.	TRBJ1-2	TGTGCCAGCAGCTTAACGCTGGGGATTGGCTACACCTTC	CASSLTLGIGYTF
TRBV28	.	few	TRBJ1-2	TGTGCCAGCAGTCCTAGACTTAATGGCTACACCTTC	CASSPRLNGYTF
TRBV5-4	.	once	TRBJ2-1	TGTGCCAGCAGCCCTCAGGTCGGCATGAACAATGAGCAGTTCTTC	CASSPQVGMNNEQFF
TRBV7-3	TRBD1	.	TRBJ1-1	TGTGCCAGCAGCCGAGGACAGGGTGAAGCTTTCTTT	CASSRGQGEAFF
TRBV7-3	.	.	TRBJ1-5	TGTGCCAGCAGCTTAAGCAGGGACGCCCTGACGCAGCCCCAGCATTTT	CASSLSRDALTQPQHF
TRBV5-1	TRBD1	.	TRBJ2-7	TGCGCCAGCAGCGAAGGGACAGGGGGACCCTACGAGCAGTACTTC	CASSEGTGGPYEQYF
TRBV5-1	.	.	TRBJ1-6	TGCGCCAGCAGCGAGAGCAGCTCCTATAATTCACCCCTCCACTTT	CASSESSSYNSPLHF
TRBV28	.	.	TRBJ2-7	TGTGCCAGCAGTCTGGCGGGACTCCGGGGGGAGCAGTACTTC	CASSLAGLRGEQYF
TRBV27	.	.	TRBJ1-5	TGTGCCAGCATGGGGACTGGTGGCAATCAGCCCCAGCATTTT	CASMGTGGNQPQHF
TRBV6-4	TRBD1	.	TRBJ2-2	TGTGCCAGCAGTCGGACAGGGTCTACCGGGGAGCTGTTTTTT	CASSRTGSTGELFF
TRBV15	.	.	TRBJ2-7	TGTGCCACCAGCAGAGGAGGGTCGGAGGCATACGAGCAGTACTTC	CATSRGGSEAYEQYF
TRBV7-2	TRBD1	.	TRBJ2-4	TGTGCCAGCAGCCCAGAGACAGGGAAAGGGTTAGGCATTCAGTACTTC	CASSPETGKGLGIQYF
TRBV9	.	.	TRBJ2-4	TGTGCCAGCAGCTCTAAGGCTGCTCAAAACATTCAGTACTTC	CASSSKAAQNIQYF
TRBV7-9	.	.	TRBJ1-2	TGTGCCAGCAGCTTATGGGTCCAGGGACCCGGCTACACCTTC	CASSLWVQGPGYTF
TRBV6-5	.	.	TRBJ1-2	TGTGCCAGCAGTAGGGAGGGTAGGAGAGGCTACACCTTC	CASSREGRRGYTF
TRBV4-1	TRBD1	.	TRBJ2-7	TGCGCCAGCAGCCTTGGACAGGGTCAGGCCTACGAGCAGTACTTC	CASSLGQGQAYEQYF
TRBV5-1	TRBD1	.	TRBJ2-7	TGCGCCAGCAGCCTCCCGACAGGGAAGGACTACGAGCAGTACTTC	CASSLPTGKDYEQYF
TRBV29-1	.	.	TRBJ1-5	TGCAGCGTTGAAGACGGACACAATCAGCCCCAGCATTTT	CSVEDGHNQPQHF
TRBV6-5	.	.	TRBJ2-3	TGTGCCAGCAGTACAGGGCTGGATACGCAGTATTTT	CASSTGLDTQYF
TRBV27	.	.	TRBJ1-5	TGTGCCAGCAGCAGAGAGAATAGCAATCAGCCCCAGCATTTT	CASSRENSNQPQHF
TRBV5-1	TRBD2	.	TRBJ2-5	TGCGCCAGCAGCTTGGACCCTAGCGGGGGGGCGATGACCCAGTACTTC	CASSLDPSGGAMTQYF
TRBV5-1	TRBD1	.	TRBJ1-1	TGCGCCAGCAGCTCCCGGACAGGGCAGAACACTGAAGCTTTCTTT	CASSSRTGQNTEAFF
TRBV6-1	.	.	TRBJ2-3	TGTGCCAGCAGTGAATTTTCGGGGTCCCCCAAGGCTACGCAGTATTTT	CASSEFSGSPKATQYF
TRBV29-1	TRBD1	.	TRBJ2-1	TGCAGCGTTGAGGCAGGGGGCCTAAGCTCCTACAATGAGCAGTTCTTC	CSVEAGGLSSYNEQFF
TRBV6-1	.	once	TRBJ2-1	TGTGCCAGCAGCGAAATACCGACTTCTATAGGGCAGTTCTTC	CASSEIPTSIGQFF
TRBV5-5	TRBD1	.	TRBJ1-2	TGTGCCAGCAGCGGCGACAGGGGTAGTCGGAACTATGGCTACACCTTC	CASSGDRGSRNYGYTF
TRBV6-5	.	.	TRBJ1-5	TGTGCCAGCAGTCGACAGTTAAATCAGCCCCAGCATTTT	CASSRQLNQPQHF
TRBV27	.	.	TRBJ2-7	TGTGCCAGCAGTTTAAGGGGGGGTACTTACTCCTACGAGCAGTACTTC	CASSLRGGTYSYEQYF
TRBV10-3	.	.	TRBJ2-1	TGTGCCATCAGTGATAGAGGAGGGGGCGGTTACAATGAGCAGTTCTTC	CAISDRGGGGYNEQFF
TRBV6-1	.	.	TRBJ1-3	TGTGCCAGCAGTGAAGGGGACTTCTCTGGAAACACCATATATTTT	CASSEGDFSGNTIYF
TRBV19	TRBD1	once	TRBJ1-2	TGTGCCAGTAGTCTCAGGACAGGCAACTATGGCTACACCTTC	CASSLRTGNYGYTF
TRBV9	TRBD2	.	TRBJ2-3	TGTGCCAGCAGCGACGGGGGGGCCGCAGATACGCAGTATTTT	CASSDGGAADTQYF
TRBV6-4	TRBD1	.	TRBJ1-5	TGTGCCAGCAGCCCGACAGGGGACCTTCGCCAGCCCCAGCATTTT	CASSPTGDLRQPQHF
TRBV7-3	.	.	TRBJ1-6	TGTGCCAGCAGCTTAGTGGTATTCTCACCCCTCCACTTT	CASSLVVFSPLHF
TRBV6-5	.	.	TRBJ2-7	TGTGCCAGTCGCAATACCGGGTCCTCCTACGAGCAGTACTTC	CASRNTGSSYEQYF
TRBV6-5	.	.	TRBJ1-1	TGTGCCAGCAGGGGGGGGGAGGGGAACACTGAAGCTTTCTTT	CASRGGEGNTEAFF
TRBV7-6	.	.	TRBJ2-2	TGTGCCAGCAGCCCCCGCCCCGGGGCCGTTCCCGGGGAGCTGTTTTTT	CASSPRPGAVPGELFF
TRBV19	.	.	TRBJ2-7	TGTGCCAGTAGTGGGGACACACGATTGGAGCAGTACTTC	CASSGDTRLEQYF
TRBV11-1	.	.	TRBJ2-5	TGTGCCAGCAGCTTAGGGGGGGAAGAGACCCAGTACTTC	CASSLGGEETQYF
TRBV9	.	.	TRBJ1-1	TGTGCCAGCAGCGTAGATCAGGGACGTGCTGAAGCTTTCTTT	CASSVDQGRAEAFF
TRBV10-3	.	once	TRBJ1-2	TGTGCCATCTCCGAACCAGTAGGGAGGGGCTACACCTTC	CAISEPVGRGYTF
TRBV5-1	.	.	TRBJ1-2	TGCGCCAGCAGCTTTGACAGCGTCTATGGCTACACCTTC	CASSFDSVYGYTF
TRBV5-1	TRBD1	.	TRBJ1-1	TGCGCCAGCAGGGGGCAGCTTGGCTCCGGGACAGGGAGGAACACTGAAGCTTTCTTT	CASRGQLGSGTGRNTEAFF
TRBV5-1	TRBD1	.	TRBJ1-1	TGCGCCAGCAGCTTGGAGCAGGGGGGCACTGAAGCTTTCTTT	CASSLEQGGTEAFF